The 2 T cell receptor beta chains listed next were all sequenced from one sample in a study of shared clonotypes between healthy human individuals. The repertoire was sequenced with immunoSEQ multiplex PCR; TCRdb's copy has only in-frame clones and lacks some. The sample holds roughly 2.5 million clones, just over 90% seen once. The sequenced sample was naive CD4+ T cells sorted from blood. Subset denoted: CD45RA+ positively selected. The receptors were gathered from a man between 18 and 29 years old in good health.

The CDR3 region is CASLQGTDTEAFF. The CDR3 nucleotides read TGTGCCAGCCTTCAGGGGACCGACACTGAAGCTTTCTTT. The chain couples TRBV18 to TRBJ1-1; D possibly corresponds to TRBD1 (6 bases). CDR1 and CDR2 from the germline V gene are KGHSH and LQKENI. V gave up 8 bases and J gave up 3 bases, with 13 bases separating them. The CDR3 has 13 residues.

The chain couples TRBV6-1 to TRBJ2-2; the D gene is possibly TRBD1 (5 bases). Germline V gene lookup returns CDR1 MNHNS and CDR2 SASEGT. V was trimmed by 6 bases and J by 1 base, leaving 6 bases between them. This CDR3 comprises 13 residues. The CDR3 DNA reads as TGTGCCAGCAGGACAGAGAACACCGGGGAGCTGTTTTTT. Protein product: CASRTENTGELFF.